This record looks at one T cell receptor beta chain sequence and its context. This sample is drawn from a study of blood T cell repertoires in COVID-19. The table came from immunoSEQ multiplex PCR; TCRdb's copy has only in-frame clones and leaves some out. The table includes about 83,000 clones, 80% to 90% detected once. Germline CDR1 and CDR2: MNHEY and SMNVEV (reference sequence). The V segment lost 6 bases and the J segment 8 bases; nucleotides outside the gene matches: 7. The CDR3 has 14 residues. The chain carries TRBV27 and TRBJ1-6, with 7 bases that match TRBD1. Sample: peripheral blood. This sequence originates from a woman of 80 years or more with acute or convalescent COVID-19. The CDR3 reads CASRRQGLDSPLHF. In DNA form, the CDR3 reads TGTGCCAGCAGGAGACAGGGTCTTGATTCACCCCTCCACTTT.